The 8 T cell receptor beta chains listed next were all sequenced from one sample in a study of OX40 agonist ivuxolimab in advanced cancers. The protocol was immunoSEQ multiplex PCR, while the TCRdb copy is restricted to in-frame clones and leaves out a portion. The data contain over 50,000 clones, 92% of them singletons. Specimen: CD4+ or CD8+ T cells sorted from blood, collected in a trial of the OX40 agonist ivuxolimab. The receptors originated from an adult with an advanced solid tumor such as melanoma, head and neck, liver or kidney cancer.

The chain joins TRBV7-9 to TRBJ1-2; D unresolved. Germline V gives CDR1 SEHNR, CDR2 FQNEAQ (reference sequence). The V and J ends lost 6 bases and 2 bases respectively, with 10 bases between them. The CDR3 is made up of 13 amino acids. Here the CDR3 reads CASSPSPNYGYTF. DNA of the CDR3: TGTGCCAGCAGTCCAAGCCCCAACTATGGCTACACCTTC.

V is TRBV4-1 and J is TRBJ2-1; 11 bases agree with TRBD2. The CDR3 length is 17 residues. The germline gives CDR1 MGHRA, CDR2 YSYEKL. Trimming cost V 2 bases and J 8 bases; bases outside gene matches: 11. CDR3 residues: CASSQLPASGRQDEQFF. In DNA form, the CDR3 reads TGCGCCAGCAGCCAACTCCCGGCTAGCGGGAGGCAGGATGAGCAGTTCTTC.

The chain recombines TRBV15 with TRBJ1-2; TRBD1 aligns across 10 bases. Trimming cost V 0 bases and J 1 base; bases outside gene matches: 2. Germline V gene sequence: CDR1 LNHNV, CDR2 YYDKDF (reference sequence). There are 16 residues in the CDR3. In nucleotides, the CDR3 is TGTGCCACCAGCAGAGATGGGGACAGGGGTAACTATGGCTACACCTTC. Translated, it gives CATSRDGDRGNYGYTF.

V and J are TRBV7-6 and TRBJ1-5, with D possibly TRBD1 on 5 matching bases. The CDR3 loop spans 17 amino acids. V lost 5 bases and J lost 2, with 19 bases in between. CDR1 is SGHVS, CDR2 FNYEAQ, per germline. The CDR3 DNA sequence: TGTGCCAGCAGCCTAACCGAGGGAGGGGTAGGCAATCAGCCCCAGCATTTT. This sequence encodes CASSLTEGGVGNQPQHF.

V gene TRBV19 combines with J gene TRBJ2-1; D perhaps matches TRBD2 (6 bases). The CDR3 is 14 amino acids. Germline assignment: CDR1 LNHDA and CDR2 SQIVND (reference sequence). Trimming took 1 base from V and 7 from J, leaving 11 bases between them. The DNA for the CDR3 is TGTGCCAGTAGTATAGGGGGACTTGGGAATGAGCAGTTCTTC. Amino acids: CASSIGGLGNEQFF.

This chain uses TRBV19 with TRBJ2-7, with 8 bases that match TRBD1. Germline CDR1 is LNHDA and CDR2 is SQIVND (reference sequence). This CDR3 region has 12 residues. V lost 9 bases, J lost 3 bases, and 4 bases stayed unmatched. The CDR3, as DNA: TGTGCCAGCGGGACAGGACTCTACGAGCAGTACTTC. Its protein product is CASGTGLYEQYF.

As regards this clone: Different DNA sequences within this sample yield the same CDR3. The J gene is TRBJ2-7, the V gene TRBV19, with D possibly matching TRBD1 (5 bases). Germline loops: CDR1 LNHDA, CDR2 SQIVND (reference sequence). The CDR3 has 13 amino acids. The germline V and J ends were trimmed by 5 bases and 0 bases, with 8 bases remaining between them. The CDR3 loop reads CASSPQGSYEQYF. In DNA, the CDR3 is TGTGCCAGTAGTCCTCAGGGCTCCTACGAGCAGTACTTC. The full variable domain, completed using reference TRBV19 and TRBJ2-7, is DGGITQSPKYLFRKEGQNVTLSCEQNLNHDAMYWYRQDPGQGLRLIYYSQIVNDFQKGDIAEGYSVSREKKESFPLTVTSAQKNPTAFYLCASSPQGSYEQYFGPGTRLTVT.

The chain couples TRBV4-2 to TRBJ2-7; D could derive from TRBD1 or TRBD2 (5 bases each). Trimming took off 0 bases at V and 5 bases at J, with 11 bases between the two ends. This CDR3 comprises 14 residues. The V gene's germline CDR1 is LGHNA and CDR2 YNFKEQ. The CDR3 nucleotides read TGTGCCAGCAGCCAAGATCCATGGGACGACGAGCAGTACTTC. Residues: CASSQDPWDDEQYF.